This T cell receptor (beta chain) is drawn from a study of T-cell reconstitution after alpha-beta-depleted transplantation in children. Study results and limitations: Reported findings indicate that, about two months after transplant, alpha-beta T cells came from several hundred expanded clones, which were derived from non-depleted graft cells. Newly produced T cells mostly accounted for T-cell counts and diversity one year post-transplant.

Trimming removed 0 bases from V and 7 bases from J, with 8 bases in between. Germline assignment: CDR1 SGHRS and CDR2 YFSETQ. CDR3 size: 13 residues. This clonotype has at least ten counts. What it binds is not known. The TCRbeta library incorporated unique molecular identifiers. Each CDR3 protein is one row after TCRdb ran MiXCR on the PCR reads. The sample records 480,000 or so distinct CDR3 sequences, over 9.5% being singletons. V gene TRBV5-1 combines with J gene TRBJ1-5; D unresolved. The origin of this receptor is a child aged 2-15 years with inherited bone marrow failure, due to receive a stem cell transplant. The material was PBMCs, obtained before TCRalphabeta/CD19-depleted stem cell transplant. CDR3 in DNA: TGCGCCAGCAGCTTGGTTGGTCCCCAGCCCCAGCATTTT. Residues: CASSLVGPQPQHF.